These 24 T cell receptor beta chains were sequenced from one sample in a study of T cells in Graves' hyperthyroidism and ophthalmopathy. Regions amplified from RNA transcripts were the TCR beta CDR3 regions. Researchers ran a first-round RT-PCR on the TCR CDR3 using the HTBI primer set. TCRdb processed the multiplex PCR reads anew with MiXCR; each CDR3 protein has one entry. Here the sample spans hundreds of thousands of distinct CDR3 sequences, roughly 15% being singletons. The sequencing input was blood. The source is a man younger than 35 with Graves' ophthalmopathy.

This clonotype occurred many times. The chain recombines TRBV30 with TRBJ1-5; 7 bases are a match to TRBD1. Trimming at V came to 5 bases and at J to 7 bases, leaving 11 bases not matched to a gene. CDR1 and CDR2 (germline): GTSNPN, SVGIG (reference sequence). The CDR3 runs to 14 residues. The CDR3 sequence is CAWAETGLRQPQHF. The CDR3 region has the DNA TGTGCCTGGGCCGAGACAGGGCTTCGGCAGCCCCAGCATTTT.

The sample holds many counts of this clonotype. The chain is built from TRBV20-1 and TRBJ1-3; D is unclear. CDR1 DFQATT and CDR2 SNEGSKA come from the germline V gene (reference sequence). The CDR3 sequence is 14 residues long. V lost 6 bases to trimming and J lost 0 bases, with 12 bases between them. The CDR3 region has the DNA TGCAGTGCCCCCGACCGGAACTCTGGAAACACCATATATTTT. Translating gives CSAPDRNSGNTIYF.

Remarks on this clonotype: One end of the junction does not line up with germline, which may come from a read error. The chain couples TRBV7-6 to TRBJ2-1; TRBD2 matches 14 bases. Germline CDR1 is SGHVS and CDR2 is FNYEAQ. The CDR3 spans 17 residues. CDR3 bases: TGTGCCGGCAGCTTAGAAGCGGGGACTAGCGGGAGAGGTGAGCAGTTCTTC. It specifies CAGSLEAGTSGRGEQFF. The full variable domain, rest sourced from reference TRBV7-6 and TRBJ2-1, is GAGVSQSPRYKVTKRGQDVALRCDPISGHVSLYWYRQALGQGPEFLTYFNYEAQQDKSGLPNDRFSAERPEGSISTLTIQRTEQRDSAMYRCAGSLEAGTSGRGEQFFGPGTRLTVL.

Turning to this clonotype: This may be a read error: a much more frequent sequence differs by one nucleotide. The gene calls are TRBV24-1 and TRBJ1-6; tentatively, D is TRBD1 (6 bases). The V end lost 5 bases, the J end lost 9 bases, and 16 bases lay between the germline ends. Germline V gives CDR1 KGHDR, CDR2 SFDVKD. This CDR3 has 15 amino acids. This CDR3 is CATSGRSGAGSPLHF. The DNA for the CDR3 is TGTGCCACCAGTGGGAGATCGGGGGCGGGTTCACCCCTCCACTTT.

This clonotype has at least ten counts. The chain recombines TRBV7-9 with TRBJ2-1; D remains unclear. Germline CDR1 SEHNR, CDR2 FQNEAQ (reference sequence). Trimming left V 5 bases short and J 4 bases short, with 6 bases between. This CDR3 region has 12 residues. The CDR3 sequence is CASSPEYNEQFF. Written as DNA, the CDR3 is TGTGCCAGCAGCCCTGAGTACAATGAGCAGTTCTTC.

In its sample, this clonotype was seen many times. This chain links TRBV5-6 with TRBJ1-2, with 10 nucleotides matching TRBD1. With V trimmed by 4 bases and J by 8 bases, 5 bases remained unmatched. Germline CDR1 and CDR2: SGHDT and YYEEEE. The CDR3 spans 13 residues. CDR3 DNA sequence: TGTGCCAGCAGCCTGGACAGGGGGAGAGGCTACACCTTC. It yields the protein CASSLDRGRGYTF.

This clonotype has more than one count but fewer than ten. The genes are TRBV14 and TRBJ1-4; 7 positions agree with TRBD1. Germline V gene lookup returns CDR1 SGHDN and CDR2 FVKESK. This CDR3 is 15 amino acids long. The V and J ends lost 0 bases and 3 bases, in that order; junction bases with no gene match: 1. In DNA form, the CDR3 reads TGTGCCAGCAGCCAAGACAGGGGGGCTAATGAAAAACTGTTTTTT. It specifies CASSQDRGANEKLFF.

In this sample, this clonotype turned up many times. The genes are TRBV2 and TRBJ2-7; 8 nucleotides agree with TRBD1. The ends lost 4 bases at V and 3 bases at J; junction bases unmatched: 5. The CDR3 covers 14 residues. Germline V gene sequence: CDR1 SNHLY, CDR2 FYNNEI. CDR3 nucleotide sequence: TGTGCCAGCAGTGTAGACAGGGGTTTCTACGAGCAGTACTTC. It specifies CASSVDRGFYEQYF.

This clonotype has at least ten counts. The rearrangement joins TRBV5-1 to TRBJ2-3; D gene uncertain. V was cut by 4 bases and J by 2 bases, with 11 bases left in between. The germline gives CDR1 SGHRS, CDR2 YFSETQ. CDR3 length: 14 residues. The DNA of the CDR3 is TGCGCCAGCAGCCGGAGTGGGAACACAGATACGCAGTATTTT. This sequence encodes CASSRSGNTDTQYF.

Details on this clonotype: A much more abundant neighbour one base away suggests this may be a read error. The chain carries TRBV27 and TRBJ2-2, with 7 bases fitting TRBD2. The V segment lost 0 bases and the J segment 3 bases; nucleotides outside the gene matches: 10. The germline V gene encodes CDR1 MNHEY and CDR2 SMNVEV (reference sequence). CDR3 length: 18 residues. CDR3 loop: CASSLSIRLAADTGELFF. The CDR3 DNA reads as TGTGCCAGCAGTTTATCGATAAGGCTAGCGGCGGACACCGGGGAGCTGTTTTTT.

The chain employs TRBV5-1 and TRBJ2-2, with 11 bases lining up with TRBD2. Trimming at V came to 5 bases and at J to 1 base, leaving 22 bases not matched to a gene. CDR1 SGHRS and CDR2 YFSETQ come from the germline V gene. The CDR3 loop spans 22 amino acids. CDR3 DNA: TGCGCCAGCAGGCATTTTAATTTCGGAAACGTGGGACTAGCGGAGAACACCGGGGAGCTGTTTTTT. This encodes CASRHFNFGNVGLAENTGELFF. Looking up the rest from reference TRBV5-1 and TRBJ2-2 gives the full variable domain: KAGVTQTPRYLIKTRGQQVTLSCSPISGHRSVSWYQQTPGQGLQFLFEYFSETQRNKGNFPGRFSGRQFSNSRSEMNVSTLELGDSALYLCASRHFNFGNVGLAENTGELFFGEGSRLTVL.

This clonotype was seen a few times. The chain uses TRBV10-3 and TRBJ1-1, with a weak D call TRBD1 (6 bases). The CDR3 contains 14 residues. Germline V CDR1 and CDR2: ENHRY, SYGVKD. V was shortened by 6 bases and J by 7 bases, with 18 bases between the two germline ends. The DNA for the CDR3 is TGTGCCATCAGGCCCCAGGGGAGTGAAAATGAAGCTTTCTTT. This translates into CAIRPQGSENEAFF.

This clonotype was seen only once. It may be a read error: a sequence one base away is much more abundant. The chain couples TRBV29-1 to TRBJ2-1; 8 positions agree with TRBD2. Trimming at V came to 0 bases and at J to 4 bases, leaving 11 bases not matched to a gene. This CDR3 contains 17 residues. The germline V gene has CDR1 SQVTM and CDR2 ANQGSEA. As DNA, the CDR3 is TGCAGCGTTGAAGATCGTCGCACGGGAGGGTCATACAATGAGCAGTTCTTC. Protein: CSVEDRRTGGSYNEQFF.

This clonotype has at least ten counts. J is TRBJ2-1 and V is TRBV5-1, with 9 bases matching TRBD1. Losses at the gene ends were 3 bases for V and 7 bases for J; bases not matched to a gene: 5. The CDR3 spans 14 residues. Germline CDR1 and CDR2: SGHRS and YFSETQ. CDR3 sequence: CASSSGQGFNEQFF. CDR3 bases: TGCGCCAGCAGCTCGGGACAGGGTTTTAATGAGCAGTTCTTC.

This clonotype showed up many times. The chain recombines TRBV18 with TRBJ1-1; 8 bases are shared with TRBD1. CDR3 length equals 14 residues. V shed 0 bases and J 5 bases; nucleotides not matched to a gene: 2. Germline lookup yields CDR1 KGHSH and CDR2 LQKENI. The CDR3 loop reads CASSPPQGATEAFF. CDR3 DNA sequence: TGTGCCAGCTCACCACCGCAGGGGGCTACTGAAGCTTTCTTT.

In its sample, this clonotype was seen many times. V and J are TRBV6-6 and TRBJ2-1; possibly TRBD1 or TRBD2 for D (5 bases each). Trimming took off 2 bases at V and 9 bases at J, with 14 bases between the two ends. The CDR3 has 14 amino acids. Germline V gene data show CDR1 as MNHNY and CDR2 as SVGAGI (reference sequence). CDR3 in amino acids: CASSYPHGAGEQFF. In nucleotides, the CDR3 is TGTGCCAGCAGTTACCCCCACGGGGCCGGTGAGCAGTTCTTC.

The sample holds many counts of this clonotype. The chain has TRBV30 and TRBJ1-1; D gene uncertain. The CDR3 covers 13 residues. The ends were cut back, 3 bases at V and 3 bases at J, with 11 bases in the middle. The germline V gene encodes CDR1 GTSNPN and CDR2 SVGIG (reference sequence). For the CDR3, the DNA is TGTGCCTGGAGGGATGCGACGGACACTGAAGCTTTCTTT. Encoded protein: CAWRDATDTEAFF. Complete variable domain (other parts from reference TRBV30 and TRBJ1-1): SQTIHQWPATLVQPVGSPLSLECTVEGTSNPNLYWYRQAAGRGLQLLFYSVGIGQISSEVPQNLSASRPQDRQFILSSKKLLLSDSGFYLCAWRDATDTEAFFGQGTRLTVV.

This clonotype showed up many times. This sequence joins TRBV2 and TRBJ2-7; possibly TRBD1 for D (6 bases). Per germline, CDR1 SNHLY and CDR2 FYNNEI. V dropped 3 bases and J dropped 3 bases, with 9 bases sitting between them. The CDR3 spans 13 residues. As DNA, the CDR3 is TGTGCCAGCAGTGACGAGACAGGCTACGAGCAGTACTTC. It yields the protein CASSDETGYEQYF.

V usage is TRBV5-1 and J usage is TRBJ2-5; D unresolved. Germline V gene sequence: CDR1 SGHRS, CDR2 YFSETQ. This CDR3 has 16 amino acids. V lost 0 bases and J 4 bases, leaving 16 bases between the germline ends. Here the CDR3 reads CASSLADYPFRETQYF. The CDR3 coding sequence is TGCGCCAGCAGCTTGGCCGATTACCCCTTCCGAGAGACCCAGTACTTC.

About this clonotype: The junction and the germline gene differ at one end; a read error may be behind it. V usage is TRBV20-1 and J usage is TRBJ1-2; 8 bases line up with TRBD1. The CDR3 totals 14 residues. Germline V lookup: CDR1 DFQATT, CDR2 SNEGSKA (reference sequence). CDR3: CSVRVRGREYGYTF. Here the CDR3 DNA reads TGCAGTGTTAGAGTCAGGGGGCGAGAGTATGGCTACACCTTC.

This clonotype was found many times. V and J are TRBV7-2 and TRBJ2-4, with a possible D match to TRBD1 (5 bases). CDR1 SGHTA and CDR2 FQGNSA come from the germline V gene. V was shortened by 2 bases and J by 7 bases, with 6 bases between the two germline ends. This CDR3 has 12 amino acids. The CDR3 DNA sequence: TGTGCCAGCAGCTTACAGGGTAACATTCAGTACTTC. It yields the protein CASSLQGNIQYF.

The chain links TRBV11-2 to TRBJ2-2, with D possibly TRBD2 on 7 matching bases. V was shortened by 4 bases and J by 0 bases, with 15 bases between the two germline ends. CDR1 and CDR2 from the germline V gene are SGHAT and FQNNGV. The length of the CDR3 is 17 residues. DNA for the CDR3: TGTGCCAGCAGCTGGGGGGGGGGCGCTTCGAACACCGGGGAGCTGTTTTTT. Protein: CASSWGGGASNTGELFF. Supplemented by reference TRBV11-2 and TRBJ2-2, the full variable domain reads EAGVAQSPRYKIIEKRQSVAFWCNPISGHATLYWYQQILGQGPKLLIQFQNNGVVDDSQLPKDRFSAERLKGVDSTLKIQPAKLEDSAVYLCASSWGGGASNTGELFFGEGSRLTVL.

V gene TRBV4-1 combines with J gene TRBJ2-7; no clear D gene. The CDR3 is 15 residues long. CDR1 and CDR2 (germline): MGHRA, YSYEKL. Trimming took 1 base from V and 3 from J, leaving 13 bases between them. CDR3 loop: CASSQAATKLYEQYF. The DNA of the CDR3 is TGCGCCAGCAGCCAAGCAGCGACCAAGCTCTACGAGCAGTACTTC.

This clonotype was observed many times. This sequence joins TRBV27 and TRBJ1-5; no reliable D call. Trimming cost V 5 bases and J 7 bases, with 18 bases left between them. Germline V CDR1 and CDR2: MNHEY, SMNVEV (reference sequence). The CDR3 is 15 residues long. CDR3 bases: TGTGCCAGCAGTATGGACCAATTAGGGAACCAGCCCCAGCATTTT. Translation gives CASSMDQLGNQPQHF.